A selection of T cell receptor beta chains follows, all from one sample in a study of blood T cell repertoires in COVID-19. Assay: immunoSEQ multiplex PCR; the TCRdb copy retains only in-frame clones and omits some. The top ten hold 1.5% to 2% of the sample, which has over 250,000 clones, over 85% seen once. Sequencing used PBMCs or T cells enriched from blood (not recorded which). These receptor sequences come from a woman aged 60-75 years who had recovered from COVID-19. CDR3s leave out the opening cysteine and the closing phenylalanine or tryptophan.

ASSLTGVGNTEAF	TRBV6-6	TRBJ1-1
ASSDTPSGGYEQY	TRBV5-1	TRBJ2-7
ACTRGRMNTEAF	TRBV30	TRBJ1-1
ASRTGGISTDTQY	TRBV5-1	TRBJ2-3
ASSYREYPGANVLT	TRBV19	TRBJ2-6
ASSQAEETF	TRBV3-1/TRBV3-2	TRBJ1-1
ATSSILAGVSEQF	TRBV15	TRBJ2-1
ASRGQGRGTTDTQY	TRBV2	TRBJ2-3
ASSLGEGNYGYT	TRBV7-9	TRBJ1-2
ATSLSWGGAYNEQF	TRBV24-1	TRBJ2-1
ASSGSSPGTDTQY	TRBV2	TRBJ2-3
ASSLEGLNTEAF	TRBV27	TRBJ1-1
ASSVEWQYNEQF	TRBV9	TRBJ2-1
ASSQYVGLAYSSGANVLT	TRBV4-1	TRBJ2-6
ASSSLAGGIDTQY	TRBV7-9	TRBJ2-3
ASSVEPLGQGLQETQY	TRBV9	TRBJ2-5
ASSTLVAGELF	TRBV27	TRBJ2-2
ASSQPGLPTDTQY	TRBV7-3	TRBJ2-3
ASSQEAAGLGGYT	TRBV3-1/TRBV3-2	TRBJ1-2
ASSHGTSGSGETQY	TRBV18	TRBJ2-5
ASSLISRPQH	TRBV28	TRBJ1-5
ASSPGQGSTDTQY	TRBV19	TRBJ2-3
ASSHRDSLSGANVLT	TRBV3-1/TRBV3-2	TRBJ2-6
ASIDGGKSSNQPQH	TRBV19	TRBJ1-5
ASRWSGLDSPLH	TRBV6-5	TRBJ1-6
AWIGGPGSNYGYT	TRBV30	TRBJ1-2
ASSLPNQPQH	TRBV27	TRBJ1-5
ASSQQGVNTEAF	TRBV18	TRBJ1-1
ASSLVRAGGQGLF	TRBV7-8	TRBJ2-1
ASDPGQGLNQPQH	TRBV12-5	TRBJ1-5
ASSPTSGYDNEQF	TRBV18	TRBJ2-1
ASSLRGLAENNEQF	TRBV28	TRBJ2-1
ASNPDTHEKLF	TRBV2	TRBJ1-4
ASSIGGLSSEQF	TRBV19	TRBJ2-1
ASSSRGGQAYEQY	TRBV21-1	TRBJ2-7
ASSELATNNQPQH	TRBV6-1	TRBJ1-5
AWNQGAGNYGYT	TRBV30	TRBJ1-2
ASRTSHTDTQY	TRBV7-2	TRBJ2-3
AWSRGVKPQH	TRBV30	TRBJ1-5
ASSVQGASSPLH	TRBV28	TRBJ1-6
ASSLAPRGSGANVLT	TRBV5-1	TRBJ2-6
ASSRTGPNTEAF	TRBV5-1	TRBJ1-1
AISGTGNTIY	TRBV10-3	TRBJ1-3
ASSQRWSGRNTIY	TRBV14	TRBJ1-3
ASSPTGYWQPQH	TRBV28	TRBJ1-5
ASSPPDRPAVEQF	TRBV5-6	TRBJ2-1
ASSPTSGGAQVTQY	TRBV2	TRBJ2-5
ATEAGTGTRTYT	TRBV19	TRBJ1-2
ASSAGQGGSPLH	TRBV5-1	TRBJ1-6
ASTVPQGNTEAF	TRBV19	TRBJ1-1
ATSSPGTGALGYT	TRBV15	TRBJ1-2
ASSSWTSGGVSYEQY	TRBV19	TRBJ2-7
ASRLAAPKLEQF	TRBV6-5	TRBJ2-1
ASSDGDRAYEQY	TRBV10-1	TRBJ2-7
ASSKGDRAYEQY	TRBV27	TRBJ2-7
ASSPPTGSYEQY	TRBV19	TRBJ2-7
ASRLACGQEQPFFSGNTIY	TRBV12-2	TRBJ1-3